What follows are 20 T cell receptor beta chains derived from one specimen sequenced in a study of shared clonotypes between healthy human individuals. Some clones are missing from TCRdb's copy, which holds only in-frame ones; the method was immunoSEQ multiplex PCR. This sample has over 750,000 clones, with about 96% found just once. CD45RO negativity and positive selection for CCR7 defined naive CD8 cells, a population that excluded terminally differentiated effector memory CD45RA+ cells. Material: naive CD8+ T cells sorted from blood. The receptors derive from a young man in good health.

Written as DNA, the CDR3 is TGTGCCAGCAGTTCCCCCGAAAAAACGGTAGAGACCCAGTACTTC. This sequence encodes CASSSPEKTVETQYF. This chain links TRBV28 with TRBJ2-5; D gene unclear. The germline CDR1 and CDR2 sequences are MDHEN and SYDVKM. Between the trimmed V and J ends, which lost 4 bases and 4 bases, there was a span of 16 bases. The CDR3 loop spans 15 amino acids.

As to this clone: At one end the junction does not follow the germline gene, possibly because of a read error. The gene calls are TRBV5-1 and TRBJ2-3; D is perhaps TRBD2 (5 bases). CDR3 length equals 15 residues. Germline assignment: CDR1 SGHRS and CDR2 YFSETQ. CDR3 in amino acids: CASSLDLRDTDTQYF. DNA for the CDR3: TGCGCCAGCAGTTTGGACTTACGAGACACAGATACGCAGTATTTT.

The chain carries TRBV6-5 and TRBJ1-1; D remains unclear. Germline V lookup: CDR1 MNHEY, CDR2 SVGAGI. Trimming removed 5 bases at V and 1 base at J, with 8 bases between. This CDR3 region has 13 residues. The CDR3 spells CASSVGPNTEAFF. The CDR3 bases are TGTGCCAGCAGTGTAGGGCCGAACACTGAAGCTTTCTTT.

The chain recombines TRBV2 with TRBJ2-2; 7 bases match TRBD2. CDR1 SNHLY and CDR2 FYNNEI come from the germline V gene. This CDR3 comprises 12 residues. CDR3 coding DNA: TGTGCAGGGAGGGACGGGATCGGGGAGCTGTTTTTT. This codes for CAGRDGIGELFF.

The V and J genes are TRBV2 and TRBJ2-5; possible D gene TRBD2, 5 bases. In germline, CDR1 is SNHLY, CDR2 FYNNEI. Trimming left V 6 bases short and J 0 bases short, with 14 bases between. CDR3 length: 15 amino acids. CDR3 amino acids: CASSPSSPYQETQYF. CDR3 bases: TGTGCCAGCAGCCCTTCTAGCCCGTACCAAGAGACCCAGTACTTC.

A single count supports this clone. This chain joins TRBV28 and TRBJ1-3; D perhaps matches TRBD1 (5 bases). The germline V and J ends were trimmed by 5 bases and 4 bases, with 12 bases remaining between them. The length of the CDR3 is 14 residues. Looked up from germline, CDR1 is MDHEN and CDR2 is SYDVKM. CDR3 DNA: TGTGCCAGCAGTATCAGGGTTTCAGGAAACACCATATATTTT. Translation gives CASSIRVSGNTIYF.

V is TRBV9 and J is TRBJ1-1; unclear D gene. The germline V gene encodes CDR1 SGDLS and CDR2 YYNGEE. This CDR3 has 10 residues. V was cut by 4 bases and J by 10 bases, with 8 bases left in between. The CDR3 sequence: CASSPAPAFF. CDR3 coding DNA: TGTGCCAGCAGCCCCGCTCCAGCTTTCTTT.

The V call is TRBV6-5, the J call TRBJ2-6; no clear D gene. CDR1 and CDR2 (germline): MNHEY, SVGAGI. The CDR3 covers 15 residues. Trimming took off 2 bases at V and 2 bases at J, with 7 bases between the two ends. CDR3 protein: CASSYSFTGANVLTF. The CDR3 DNA follows: TGTGCCAGCAGTTACAGCTTTACTGGGGCCAACGTCCTGACTTTC.

The chain couples TRBV7-9 to TRBJ2-7, with D unresolved. The CDR3 covers 13 residues. CDR1 SEHNR and CDR2 FQNEAQ come from the germline V gene (reference sequence). Trimming left V 5 bases short and J 0 bases short, with 8 bases between. The CDR3 is CASSNGNSYEQYF. Written as DNA, the CDR3 is TGTGCCAGCAGCAACGGAAACTCCTACGAGCAGTACTTC.

Comment on this clone: The sample carries other DNA sequences with the same CDR3. V and J are TRBV29-1 and TRBJ2-7; 7 bases are a match to TRBD1. Looked up from germline, CDR1 is SQVTM and CDR2 is ANQGSEA. This CDR3 is 11 amino acids long. J lost 4 bases, V lost 6 bases, and 3 bases had no gene match. The DNA for the CDR3 is TGCAGCGTAAGGACAGGATACGAGCAGTACTTC. This translates into CSVRTGYEQYF.

V gene TRBV28 combines with J gene TRBJ2-7; D is uncertain. Germline assignment: CDR1 MDHEN and CDR2 SYDVKM. With 8 bases removed from V and 3 bases from J, the gap between germline ends came to 17 bases. The CDR3 has 14 residues. Here the CDR3 reads CASAPRDPYYEQYF. CDR3 coding DNA: TGTGCCAGCGCCCCAAGGGATCCCTACTACGAGCAGTACTTC. Based on the CDR3 plus reference TRBV28 and TRBJ2-7, the full variable domain is DVKVTQSSRYLVKRTGEKVFLECVQDMDHENMFWYRQDPGLGLRLIYFSYDVKMKEKGDIPEGYSVSREKKERFSLILESASTNQTSMYLCASAPRDPYYEQYFGPGTRLTVT.

The rearrangement uses TRBV6-5 and TRBJ1-2, with 7 bases that match TRBD1. The germline V gene encodes CDR1 MNHEY and CDR2 SVGAGI. V dropped 2 bases and J dropped 3; count of bases not matched to a gene: 0. CDR3 length equals 13 residues. The CDR3 loop is CASSYGTDYGYTF. In DNA form, the CDR3 reads TGTGCCAGCAGTTACGGGACAGACTATGGCTACACCTTC.

The sample holds one count of this clone. The chain uses TRBV10-2 and TRBJ1-1, with 8 nucleotides matching TRBD1. Trimming removed 3 bases from V and 8 bases from J; junction bases left unmatched: 8. The length of the CDR3 is 14 residues. Germline CDR1 WSHSY, CDR2 SAAADI. This CDR3 reads CASSDRQGFREAFF. CDR3 nucleotide sequence: TGCGCCAGCAGTGACCGACAGGGGTTTAGGGAAGCTTTCTTT.

The chain is built from TRBV13 and TRBJ2-7, with D hard to call. This CDR3 comprises 14 residues. CDR1 and CDR2 from the germline V gene are PRHDT and FYEKMQ (reference sequence). Trimming removed 2 bases from V and 1 base from J, with 9 bases in between. The chain's CDR3 is CASSLLAQSYEQYF. In DNA, the CDR3 is TGTGCCAGCAGCTTATTGGCTCAGTCCTACGAGCAGTACTTC.

The chain is built from TRBV10-3 and TRBJ2-5; D perhaps matches TRBD2 (6 bases). V shed 0 bases and J shed 4 bases, with 12 bases lying between them. CDR3 length equals 15 residues. Germline V gives CDR1 ENHRY, CDR2 SYGVKD. CDR3 sequence reads: CAISESRGGGETQYF. CDR3 coding DNA: TGTGCCATCAGTGAGTCACGGGGAGGAGGAGAGACCCAGTACTTC.

The V gene is TRBV13, the J gene TRBJ2-7, with D perhaps being TRBD1 or TRBD2 (5 bases each). Trimming pared 0 bases from V and 5 bases from J, leaving 17 bases between. Looked up from germline, CDR1 is PRHDT and CDR2 is FYEKMQ (reference sequence). CDR3 length: 16 residues. CDR3 loop: CASSLGLGVASNEQYF. Here the CDR3 DNA reads TGTGCCAGCAGCTTAGGCCTGGGGGTAGCTTCCAACGAGCAGTACTTC.

The gene calls are TRBV11-2 and TRBJ2-7; TRBD2 agrees at 7 bases. Germline V gene sequence: CDR1 SGHAT, CDR2 FQNNGV. This CDR3 is built from 15 residues. J was trimmed by 0 bases and V by 4 bases; bases with no gene match: 6. The CDR3 here is CASSSPLAGSYEQYF. CDR3 nucleotides: TGTGCCAGCAGCTCGCCCTTAGCGGGCTCCTACGAGCAGTACTTC.

V usage is TRBV9 and J usage is TRBJ2-1; D perhaps matches TRBD2 (6 bases). The V end lost 2 bases, the J end lost 3 bases, and 12 bases lay between the germline ends. Germline values: CDR1 SGDLS, CDR2 YYNGEE. CDR3 length: 15 residues. CDR3 residues: CASSVQTGDYNEQFF. CDR3 in DNA: TGTGCCAGCAGCGTTCAAACGGGAGACTACAATGAGCAGTTCTTC.

This chain uses TRBV7-6 with TRBJ2-1; 9 nucleotides match TRBD1. CDR3 length: 12 residues. Germline V lookup: CDR1 SGHVS, CDR2 FNYEAQ. Trimming cost V 6 bases and J 16 bases; bases outside gene matches: 10. The CDR3 DNA is TGTGCCAGCAGACAGACAGGGGGGCTTGAATTCTTC. Its protein is CASRQTGGLEFF.

This chain joins TRBV4-3 and TRBJ2-3; D might be TRBD1 (6 bases). V dropped 0 bases and J dropped 4 bases, with 20 bases sitting between them. Germline V gives CDR1 LGHNA, CDR2 YSLEER. This CDR3 is 18 amino acids long. This CDR3 is CASSQDRFPGERADTQYF. CDR3 sequence (DNA): TGCGCCAGCAGCCAAGATAGGTTTCCAGGGGAAAGGGCAGATACGCAGTATTTT.